Below, 25 T cell receptor beta chains from the same sample are listed, as sequenced in a study of blood T cell repertoires in COVID-19 (dated by TCRdb to the early 2020s). The method behind the library was the immunoSEQ multiplex PCR assay. Imported from immuneACCESS, the table was reduced by TCRdb to in-frame sequences with V and J called. These copies leave out some clones; in studies compared against another copy, an unresolved V gene accounts for under half, and the cause of the remainder is not known. The sample table contains 310,000 or so clones; only one count was recorded for around 84% of them. The ten most abundant clones make up over 1% of the sample. Sequenced input: peripheral blood. Source of these receptors: a man aged 65 to 85 with acute or convalescent COVID-19.

The CDR3 nucleotides are TGTGCCAGCAGTTTCGGTGGGGGGGTGCAGCCCCAGCATTTT. Translation gives CASSFGGGVQPQHF. The chain employs TRBV27 and TRBJ1-5; a weak D match, TRBD1 (5 bases). This CDR3 contains 14 residues. V was clipped by 3 bases and J by 7 bases, with 13 bases between them. CDR1 and CDR2 from the germline V gene are MNHEY and SMNVEV (reference sequence).

The genes are TRBV7-2 and TRBJ1-5; no definite D call. This CDR3 spans 14 amino acids. CDR1 and CDR2 (germline): SGHTA, FQGNSA. The V end was cut by 5 bases, the J end by 0 bases, with 8 bases between. CDR3 sequence reads: CASSQANSNQPQHF. Here the CDR3 DNA reads TGTGCCAGCAGCCAGGCAAATAGCAATCAGCCCCAGCATTTT.

This clone was counted only a few times. The chain carries TRBV6-1 and TRBJ1-1; 7 positions agree with TRBD1. With 0 bases clipped from V and 11 bases from J, the junction kept 15 bases outside the gene matches. Germline loops: CDR1 MNHNS, CDR2 SASEGT. This CDR3 is 16 amino acids long. CDR3 region: CASSEALLGSRGEAFF. The CDR3 DNA sequence: TGTGCCAGCAGTGAAGCGCTTCTGGGATCCAGGGGGGAGGCTTTCTTT.

The J gene is TRBJ1-2, the V gene TRBV9, with TRBD1 matching over 9 bases. CDR1 is SGDLS, CDR2 YYNGEE, per germline. V trimming: 3 bases; J trimming: 7 bases; junction bases outside the gene matches: 7. The CDR3 is 14 amino acids. The CDR3 spells CASSAGQGGLGYTF. CDR3 DNA: TGTGCCAGCAGCGCGGGACAGGGAGGACTTGGCTACACCTTC.

The rearrangement uses TRBV7-2 and TRBJ1-2; D remains ambiguous. The germline CDR1 and CDR2 sequences are SGHTA and FQGNSA. With 0 bases removed from V and 8 bases from J, the gap between germline ends came to 10 bases. The CDR3 covers 13 residues. The CDR3 region is CASSLADPGGYTF. The CDR3 DNA reads as TGTGCCAGCAGCTTAGCAGACCCGGGGGGCTACACCTTC. The variable domain in full, with the rest retrieved from reference TRBV7-2 and TRBJ1-2, is GAGVSQSPSNKVTEKGKDVELRCDPISGHTALYWYRQSLGQGLEFLIYFQGNSAPDKSGLPSDRFSAERTGGSVSTLTIQRTQQEDSAVYLCASSLADPGGYTFGSGTRLTVV.

The chain carries TRBV7-2 and TRBJ2-5, with 7 positions matching TRBD1. CDR3 size: 15 residues. In germline, CDR1 is SGHTA, CDR2 FQGNSA. The V segment lost 5 bases and the J segment 1 base; nucleotides outside the gene matches: 7. CDR3 coding DNA: TGTGCCAGCAGCGCCCCGGACAGGTTCCAAGAGACCCAGTACTTC. Translated, it gives CASSAPDRFQETQYF.

The J gene is TRBJ2-1, the V gene TRBV7-9; TRBD2 matches 11 bases. The germline CDR1 and CDR2 sequences are SEHNR and FQNEAQ (reference sequence). V was pared by 1 base and J by 7 bases, with 9 bases of the junction left unmatched. The CDR3 covers 17 residues. CDR3 sequence (DNA): TGTGCCAGCAGCTTAGGGAGGGGGGGACTAGCGGAGAATGAGCAGTTCTTC. It specifies CASSLGRGGLAENEQFF.

The rearrangement links TRBV20-1 to TRBJ1-2, with unresolved D. This CDR3 has 11 residues. The V end lost 5 bases, the J end lost 3 bases, and 7 bases lay between the germline ends. The germline V gene encodes CDR1 DFQATT and CDR2 SNEGSKA (reference sequence). The CDR3 nucleotides are TGCAGTGCTGGAGGAGACTATGGCTACACCTTC. This translates into CSAGGDYGYTF.

The chain has TRBV9 and TRBJ1-4; 10 positions match TRBD1. The CDR3 spans 16 residues. J lost 3 bases, V lost 0 bases, and 2 bases had no gene match. Germline CDR1 SGDLS, CDR2 YYNGEE. This CDR3 is CASSVGQGAANEKLFF. CDR3 nucleotides: TGTGCCAGCAGCGTAGGACAGGGGGCGGCTAATGAAAAACTGTTTTTT.

The chain joins TRBV19 to TRBJ1-2; TRBD1 is a possible D gene (5 bases). V shed 8 bases and J shed 2 bases, with 18 bases lying between them. The germline V gene encodes CDR1 LNHDA and CDR2 SQIVND (reference sequence). The CDR3 runs to 15 residues. The CDR3, as DNA: TGTGCCAGTGGGAGGGGAGACAGTTACAACTATGGCTACACCTTC. Its protein product is CASGRGDSYNYGYTF.

The J gene is TRBJ2-3, the V gene TRBV9; TRBD1 might be the D (7 bases). The V gene's germline CDR1 is SGDLS and CDR2 YYNGEE. The ends were cut back, 5 bases at V and 5 bases at J, with 12 bases in the middle. There are 13 residues in the CDR3. The CDR3 region is CASSRQGGDTQYF. In DNA, the CDR3 is TGTGCCAGCAGTAGGCAGGGGGGAGATACGCAGTATTTT. The full variable domain, with the rest looked up from reference TRBV9 and TRBJ2-3, is DSGVTQTPKHLITATGQRVTLRCSPRSGDLSVYWYQQSLDQGLQFLIQYYNGEERAKGNILERFSAQQFPDLHSELNLSSLELGDSALYFCASSRQGGDTQYFGPGTRLTVL.

The J gene is TRBJ2-3, the V gene TRBV21-1; the table names TRBD2, a call not compared with the DNA. TRBV21-1 is a pseudogene locus. This CDR3 has 17 amino acids. The CDR3 DNA sequence: TGTGCCAGCAGCCCGGCTGAGCGGGAGTGCCCTACAGATACGCAGTATTTT. This translates into CASSPAERECPTDTQYF.

CDR3 residues: CASKAGGKDEQYF. Written as DNA, the CDR3 is TGTGCCAGCAAGGCGGGGGGGAAAGACGAGCAGTACTTC. V usage is TRBV6-5 and J usage is TRBJ2-7, with TRBD2 matching 9 bases. Per germline, CDR1 MNHEY and CDR2 SVGAGI. Trimming removed 7 bases from V and 5 bases from J; junction bases left unmatched: 6. There are 13 residues in the CDR3.

The chain has TRBV29-1 and TRBJ2-7; no clear D. Germline CDR1 SQVTM, CDR2 ANQGSEA. This CDR3 has 11 residues. Deletions cut 5 bases from V and 4 bases from J, with 9 bases between. The CDR3 here is CSVTQAYEQYF. The CDR3 nucleotides are TGCAGCGTTACTCAGGCATACGAGCAGTACTTC.

This clone has just one count. The chain is built from TRBV6-5 and TRBJ1-3; no clear D gene. The CDR3 consists of 14 residues. V gave up 7 bases and J gave up 0 bases, with 10 bases separating them. In germline, CDR1 is MNHEY, CDR2 SVGAGI. CDR3 region: CASTSFSSGNTIYF. The CDR3 DNA reads as TGTGCCAGCACGAGCTTCTCCTCTGGAAACACCATATATTTT.

V usage is TRBV5-1 and J usage is TRBJ2-2; D ambiguous. Trimming took off 0 bases at V and 4 bases at J, with 10 bases between the two ends. The CDR3 has 15 amino acids. Germline V gene data show CDR1 as SGHRS and CDR2 as YFSETQ. CDR3 DNA sequence: TGCGCCAGCAGCTTGGGCGGCAGTCCCACCGGGGAGCTGTTTTTT. Translation: CASSLGGSPTGELFF.

The V call is TRBV2, the J call TRBJ2-2; tentatively, D is TRBD1 (6 bases). V dropped 7 bases and J dropped 6 bases, with 9 bases sitting between them. The CDR3 runs to 12 residues. From germline, CDR1 is SNHLY and CDR2 FYNNEI. The DNA of the CDR3 is TGTGCCAGCAACAGGGACCCCGGGGAGCTGTTTTTT. Its translation: CASNRDPGELFF.

The chain recombines TRBV29-1 with TRBJ1-4; possibly TRBD1 for D (6 bases). Trimming took 7 bases from V and 8 from J, leaving 17 bases between them. CDR3 length: 13 residues. Germline-derived CDR1 and CDR2 are SQVTM and ANQGSEA. CDR3: CSAQQGPSEKLFF. Here the CDR3 DNA reads TGCAGCGCCCAACAGGGTCCATCGGAAAAACTGTTTTTT.

The chain employs TRBV21-1 and TRBJ2-3; the table's D call of TRBD1 was not tested on the DNA. TRBV21-1 constitutes a pseudogene. The CDR3 consists of 16 residues. CDR3: CASSKALQGCTDTQYF. CDR3 in DNA: TGTGCCAGCAGCAAAGCGCTTCAGGGCTGCACAGATACGCAGTATTTT.

This clone came up a few times. J is TRBJ2-7 and V is TRBV18; D might be TRBD1 (6 bases). Germline CDR1 reads KGHSH; CDR2 reads LQKENI. V lost 4 bases and J lost 0, with 13 bases in between. This CDR3 contains 15 residues. The CDR3 spells CASSQTGQSSYEQYF. The CDR3 DNA is TGTGCCAGCTCACAAACAGGACAGAGCTCCTACGAGCAGTACTTC.

The chain is built from TRBV6-5 and TRBJ1-2; D gene unclear. The CDR3 consists of 14 residues. Germline assignment: CDR1 MNHEY and CDR2 SVGAGI. V was clipped by 3 bases and J by 0 bases, with 8 bases between them. The CDR3 sequence is CASSYERTNYGYTF. In DNA, the CDR3 is TGTGCCAGCAGTTATGAGAGAACTAACTATGGCTACACCTTC.

The chain links TRBV11-3 to TRBJ2-3, with TRBD2 matching 10 bases. The CDR3 length is 15 residues. The V and J ends lost 6 bases and 2 bases, in that order; junction bases with no gene match: 5. Per the germline V gene, CDR1 is SGHNT and CDR2 is YENEEA. CDR3 sequence: CASRRGLADTDTQYF. CDR3 in DNA: TGTGCCAGCAGACGAGGACTAGCGGACACAGATACGCAGTATTTT.

The genes are TRBV5-1 and TRBJ2-3, with 9 bases aligning to TRBD2. This CDR3 comprises 16 residues. Germline values: CDR1 SGHRS, CDR2 YFSETQ. Trimming removed 4 bases from V and 0 bases from J; junction bases left unmatched: 6. Written as DNA, the CDR3 is TGCGCCAGCAGCCGGACTAGCGTCACTAGCACAGATACGCAGTATTTT. Translated, it gives CASSRTSVTSTDTQYF.

The chain is built from TRBV24-1 and TRBJ2-7, with TRBD1 matching 9 bases. V dropped 3 bases and J dropped 5; count of bases not matched to a gene: 7. Germline CDR1 KGHDR, CDR2 SFDVKD. The CDR3 runs to 15 residues. The CDR3 bases are TGTGCCACCAGTGATATCCAGGACAGGGGTAACGAGCAGTACTTC. It specifies CATSDIQDRGNEQYF.

V gene TRBV11-2 combines with J gene TRBJ2-7; D is perhaps TRBD1 (6 bases). This CDR3 spans 14 amino acids. Germline V gives CDR1 SGHAT, CDR2 FQNNGV. V was shortened by 4 bases and J by 6 bases, with 16 bases between the two germline ends. CDR3 in amino acids: CASSSQIQGFEQYF. In nucleotides, the CDR3 is TGTGCCAGCAGCTCGCAAATACAGGGATTCGAGCAGTACTTC. The whole variable domain, filled in from reference TRBV11-2 and TRBJ2-7, reads EAGVAQSPRYKIIEKRQSVAFWCNPISGHATLYWYQQILGQGPKLLIQFQNNGVVDDSQLPKDRFSAERLKGVDSTLKIQPAKLEDSAVYLCASSSQIQGFEQYFGPGTRLTVT.